The clone carrying this T cell receptor beta chain was detected only a few times. From the 5' RACE reads, TCRdb called clonotypes with MiXCR, one entry per CDR3 protein. Seen here are 60,000 or so distinct CDR3 sequences, over 9.5% observed once, and the top ten hold 2.9%. The entry originates in a study of early T cells in non-severe SARS-CoV-2 infection. Sequencing was carried out using whole blood. This TCR was recovered from an adult who was a healthcare worker with PCR-confirmed SARS-CoV-2 infection or an uninfected control (not recorded which).

This CDR3 is CASSLPGEGNTIYF. The CDR3 DNA sequence: TGTGCCAGCAGCCTCCCCGGAGAAGGAAACACCATATATTTT. The chain has TRBV14 and TRBJ1-3, with no clear D. The CDR3 sequence is 14 residues long. V was shortened by 4 bases and J by 4 bases, with 11 bases between the two germline ends. Germline assignment: CDR1 SGHDN and CDR2 FVKESK.